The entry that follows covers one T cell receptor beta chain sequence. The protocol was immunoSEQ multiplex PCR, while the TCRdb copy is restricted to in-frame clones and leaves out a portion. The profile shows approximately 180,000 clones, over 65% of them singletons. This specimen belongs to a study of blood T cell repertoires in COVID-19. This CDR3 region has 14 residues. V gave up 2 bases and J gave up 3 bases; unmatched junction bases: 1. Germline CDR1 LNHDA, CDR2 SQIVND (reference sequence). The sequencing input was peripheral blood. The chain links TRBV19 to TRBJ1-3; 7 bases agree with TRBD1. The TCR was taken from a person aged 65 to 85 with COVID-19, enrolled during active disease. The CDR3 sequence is CASSITGVGNTIYF. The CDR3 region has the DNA TGTGCCAGTAGTATAACAGGGGTTGGAAACACCATATATTTT.